Shown below are 25 T cell receptor beta chains from a single sample sequenced in a study of PD-1 blockade in mismatch repair-deficient tumors. The protocol was immunoSEQ multiplex PCR, while the TCRdb copy is restricted to in-frame clones and leaves out a portion. The sample has about 130,000 clones; 85% to 90% are singletons. The sample consisted of peripheral blood, taken approximately 71 weeks after starting pembrolizumab. Receptors were obtained from an adult with mismatch repair-deficient cancer.

The genes are TRBV9 and TRBJ1-5, with 8 positions matching TRBD1. The length of the CDR3 is 14 residues. The trim removed 3 bases at V and 3 bases at J, leaving 2 bases unmatched. CDR1 SGDLS and CDR2 YYNGEE come from the germline V gene. In DNA, the CDR3 is TGTGCCAGCAGCGGACAGGGGACCAATCAGCCCCAGCATTTT. Translating it yields CASSGQGTNQPQHF.

The chain couples TRBV5-4 to TRBJ2-5; 8 bases are shared with TRBD1. The CDR3 length is 15 residues. CDR1 and CDR2 (germline): SGHNT, YYREEE (reference sequence). Unmatched junction bases numbered 9, after V lost 4 bases and J lost 4 bases. The CDR3 loop reads CASSGGQVRGETQYF. DNA of the CDR3: TGTGCCAGCAGCGGGGGACAGGTGAGAGGAGAGACCCAGTACTTC.

V gene TRBV19 combines with J gene TRBJ2-2; a possible D gene is TRBD2 (5 bases). The CDR3 loop spans 14 amino acids. V was pared by 5 bases and J by 4 bases, with 11 bases between. Germline CDR1 LNHDA, CDR2 SQIVND (reference sequence). CDR3 loop: CASSGHRGTGELFF. DNA of the CDR3: TGTGCCAGTAGTGGCCATCGGGGCACCGGGGAGCTGTTTTTT. The full variable domain, its missing parts supplied by reference TRBV19 and TRBJ2-2, is DGGITQSPKYLFRKEGQNVTLSCEQNLNHDAMYWYRQDPGQGLRLIYYSQIVNDFQKGDIAEGYSVSREKKESFPLTVTSAQKNPTAFYLCASSGHRGTGELFFGEGSRLTVL.

The chain combines TRBV11-3 with TRBJ2-7; TRBD1 aligns across 10 bases. Germline V gene sequence: CDR1 SGHNT, CDR2 YENEEA. The CDR3 spans 14 residues. The ends lost 3 bases at V and 2 bases at J; junction bases unmatched: 1. This CDR3 is CASSFGTGAYEQYF. CDR3 nucleotides: TGTGCCAGCAGCTTCGGGACAGGGGCCTACGAGCAGTACTTC.

This clone was detected once. The chain links TRBV7-9 to TRBJ2-7; 13 positions agree with TRBD2. This CDR3 contains 15 residues. Trimming at V came to 6 bases and at J to 2 bases, leaving 4 bases not matched to a gene. The germline CDR1 and CDR2 sequences are SEHNR and FQNEAQ (reference sequence). The CDR3 loop reads CASRPGTSGTYEQYF. In nucleotides, the CDR3 is TGTGCCAGCAGGCCTGGGACTAGCGGGACCTACGAGCAGTACTTC.

This clone was picked up one time. This chain uses TRBV6-1 with TRBJ2-1; D perhaps matches TRBD1 (5 bases). CDR1 is MNHNS, CDR2 SASEGT, per germline. The CDR3 totals 13 residues. V lost 4 bases to trimming and J lost 4 bases, with 8 bases between them. The CDR3 region has the DNA TGTGCCAGCAGTGGCAGGGTGTACAATGAGCAGTTCTTC. It specifies CASSGRVYNEQFF.

V gene TRBV9 combines with J gene TRBJ1-1; D remains ambiguous. V lost 7 bases and J 10 bases, leaving 17 bases between the germline ends. The CDR3 consists of 12 residues. Germline lookup yields CDR1 SGDLS and CDR2 YYNGEE. CDR3 region: CASRNSTLGAFF. DNA for the CDR3: TGTGCCAGCCGCAATAGTACCCTGGGAGCTTTCTTT.

The rearrangement joins TRBV5-8 to TRBJ1-5; D unresolved. The CDR3 length is 15 residues. From germline, CDR1 is SGHTS and CDR2 YDEGEE. V was clipped by 2 bases and J by 1 base, with 10 bases between them. CDR3 nucleotide sequence: TGTGCCAGCAGCTTTTGGTTCGCGAGCAATCAGCCCCAGCATTTT. This codes for CASSFWFASNQPQHF.

CDR3 DNA sequence: TGTGCCAGCAGTTTCAGGACAGGGAGCTACAATGAGCAGTTCTTC. Its protein is CASSFRTGSYNEQFF. The genes are TRBV6-6 and TRBJ2-1, with 8 bases identical to TRBD1. The V gene's germline CDR1 is MNHNY and CDR2 SVGAGI (reference sequence). The CDR3 length is 15 residues. Trimming took 4 bases from V and 3 from J; bases not matched to a gene: 5.

With respect to this clone: Other nucleotide sequences from this sample produce the same CDR3. This chain uses TRBV6-5 with TRBJ1-1; no definite D call. Trimming removed 0 bases at V and 5 bases at J, with 10 bases between. CDR1 is MNHEY, CDR2 SVGAGI, per germline. The CDR3 is 14 residues long. The CDR3 spells CASSYSPGGTEAFF. The DNA for the CDR3 is TGTGCCAGCAGTTACTCTCCAGGTGGAACTGAAGCTTTCTTT.

The rearrangement joins TRBV2 to TRBJ2-7, with TRBD1 as a possible D gene (6 bases). Trimming removed 4 bases at V and 6 bases at J, with 13 bases between. CDR3 length: 13 amino acids. Germline CDR1 reads SNHLY; CDR2 reads FYNNEI. DNA for the CDR3: TGTGCCAGCAGTGGTACAGGGTCCCGCGAGCAGTACTTC. Translating gives CASSGTGSREQYF.

The chain is built from TRBV7-8 and TRBJ1-1; TRBD1 is a possible D gene (5 bases). Deletions cut 7 bases from V and 1 base from J, with 13 bases between. The CDR3 totals 14 residues. CDR1 is SGHVS and CDR2 is FQNEAQ in the germline V gene. For the CDR3, the DNA is TGTGCCAGCACCGAGGACACGCCGAACACTGAAGCTTTCTTT. It is translated as CASTEDTPNTEAFF.

The chain joins TRBV6-5 to TRBJ2-7, with TRBD1 as a possible D gene (6 bases). This CDR3 has 13 residues. Germline lookup yields CDR1 MNHEY and CDR2 SVGAGI. The V and J ends lost 8 bases and 4 bases respectively, with 15 bases between them. CDR3 sequence: CASSPGAPYEQYF. In nucleotides, the CDR3 is TGTGCCAGCTCCCCAGGGGCCCCTTACGAGCAGTACTTC.

This sequence joins TRBV7-3 and TRBJ2-1, with 13 bases aligning to TRBD2. The CDR3 is made up of 15 amino acids. CDR1 is SGHTA, CDR2 FQGTGA, per germline. The ends lost 6 bases at V and 6 bases at J; junction bases unmatched: 5. CDR3 bases: TGTGCCAGCAGTCCGGGACTAGCGGGACTCAATGAGCAGTTCTTC. Protein: CASSPGLAGLNEQFF. Full variable domain (rest looked up from reference TRBV7-3 and TRBJ2-1): GAGVSQTPSNKVTEKGKYVELRCDPISGHTALYWYRQSLGQGPEFLIYFQGTGAADDSGLPNDRFFAVRPEGSVSTLKIQRTERGDSAVYLCASSPGLAGLNEQFFGPGTRLTVL.

The CDR3 bases are TGTGCCAGCAGTTTCGGGACAGGGGGAGAGCAGTACTTC. Amino acids: CASSFGTGGEQYF. The chain is built from TRBV27 and TRBJ2-7; 11 bases match TRBD1. The CDR3 totals 13 residues. Germline CDR1 and CDR2: MNHEY and SMNVEV (reference sequence). Trimming at V came to 3 bases and at J to 7 bases, leaving 2 bases not matched to a gene.

The J gene is TRBJ1-1, the V gene TRBV6-1; no reliable D call. V lost 1 base and J 11 bases, leaving 11 bases between the germline ends. The CDR3 totals 12 residues. In germline, CDR1 is MNHNS, CDR2 SASEGT. CDR3 in amino acids: CASSEVPGSAFF. The CDR3 region has the DNA TGTGCCAGCAGTGAAGTTCCGGGCTCGGCTTTCTTT.

The chain uses TRBV5-8 and TRBJ1-5, with unresolved D. The CDR3 has 15 amino acids. V lost 4 bases and J lost 5, with 16 bases in between. CDR1 and CDR2 from the germline V gene are SGHTS and YDEGEE. Written as DNA, the CDR3 is TGTGCCAGCAGCACCCGGGCCGTGACCGATCAGCCCCAGCATTTT. The encoded protein is CASSTRAVTDQPQHF.

In this sample, this clone turned up once. The chain has TRBV6-5 and TRBJ1-2; D is possibly TRBD1 (5 bases). Germline CDR1 and CDR2: MNHEY and SVGAGI. V gave up 0 bases and J gave up 4 bases, with 9 bases separating them. CDR3 size: 14 residues. The CDR3 loop is CASSYSQGFYGYTF. CDR3 nucleotides: TGTGCCAGCAGTTACTCCCAGGGCTTCTATGGCTACACCTTC.

This clone was observed once. The chain is built from TRBV19 and TRBJ2-1; D uncertain. Germline V gene data show CDR1 as LNHDA and CDR2 as SQIVND (reference sequence). CDR3 length equals 12 residues. Trimming cost V 4 bases and J 4 bases, with 5 bases left between them. Here the CDR3 DNA reads TGTGCCAGTAGTAAAATTTACAATGAGCAGTTCTTC. Translating gives CASSKIYNEQFF.

This rearrangement joins TRBV7-9 to TRBJ2-1; 13 bases are a match to TRBD2. Germline V gene lookup returns CDR1 SEHNR and CDR2 FQNEAQ (reference sequence). This CDR3 has 15 amino acids. Germline trimming cut 5 bases from V and 9 bases from J; bases unmatched to any gene: 7. The CDR3 DNA reads as TGTGCCAGCAGCCCGGGACTAGCGGGAAATATTGAGCAGTTCTTC. This codes for CASSPGLAGNIEQFF.

Only one count was recorded for this clone. The chain combines TRBV15 with TRBJ2-2; the D is unclear. The CDR3 is made up of 14 amino acids. Between the trimmed V and J ends, which lost 8 bases and 2 bases, there was a span of 12 bases. CDR1 is LNHNV, CDR2 YYDKDF, per germline (reference sequence). The CDR3 reads CATRARDNTGELFF. CDR3 DNA: TGTGCCACCCGCGCGAGAGACAACACCGGGGAGCTGTTTTTT.

The V call is TRBV4-1, the J call TRBJ1-1; D is undetermined. With 6 bases removed from V and 0 bases from J, the gap between germline ends came to 14 bases. The CDR3 has 15 amino acids. Germline CDR1 is MGHRA and CDR2 is YSYEKL. The CDR3 nucleotides read TGCGCCAGCAGTCCGACGGAAAGGATGAACACTGAAGCTTTCTTT. As protein: CASSPTERMNTEAFF.

A note on this clone: Other DNA sequences from this sample encode an identical CDR3 as well. This chain joins TRBV5-1 and TRBJ2-7, with D unclear. In germline, CDR1 is SGHRS, CDR2 YFSETQ. V was pared by 3 bases and J by 3 bases, with 4 bases between. The CDR3 extends over 11 amino acids. CDR3 region: CASSSNYEQYF. The CDR3 DNA sequence: TGCGCCAGCAGCTCAAACTACGAGCAGTACTTC.

The V call is TRBV6-6, the J call TRBJ1-2; unclear D gene. Trimming left V 4 bases short and J 1 base short, with 7 bases between. The germline V gene has CDR1 MNHNY and CDR2 SVGAGI (reference sequence). This CDR3 has 13 residues. CDR3 loop: CASSSPLNYGYTF. The DNA of the CDR3 is TGTGCCAGCAGTTCTCCACTTAACTATGGCTACACCTTC.

A single count supports this clone. The V gene is TRBV13, the J gene TRBJ2-7; 7 bases are a match to TRBD2. CDR3 size: 13 residues. From germline, CDR1 is PRHDT and CDR2 FYEKMQ (reference sequence). V was pared by 5 bases and J by 5 bases, with 6 bases of the junction left unmatched. The CDR3: CASSEERGDEQYF. In DNA, the CDR3 is TGTGCCAGCAGCGAGGAGCGGGGAGACGAGCAGTACTTC. The full variable domain, rest sourced from reference TRBV13 and TRBJ2-7, is AAGVIQSPRHLIKEKRETATLKCYPIPRHDTVYWYQQGPGQDPQFLISFYEKMQSDKGSIPDRFSAQQFSDYHSELNMSSLELGDSALYFCASSEERGDEQYFGPGTRLTVT.